This entry concerns a single TCR beta chain. Autoimmune disease history or systemic immunosuppression barred patients. Sampling times: baseline, cycle 4 day 1, cycle 7 day 1. The repertoire was sequenced with immunoSEQ multiplex PCR; TCRdb's copy has only in-frame clones and lacks some. The table shows 80,000 to 90,000 clones, with around four fifths occurring only once. The data were obtained in a study of OX40 agonist ivuxolimab in advanced cancers. This CDR3 contains 19 residues. The junction had 9 bases not matched to a gene; V was cut back by 2 bases and J by 1 base. From germline, CDR1 is SQVTM and CDR2 ANQGSEA.

Sequencing was performed on CD4+ or CD8+ T cells sorted from blood, taken in a trial of the OX40 agonist ivuxolimab. The chain is built from TRBV29-1 and TRBJ2-3; 16 nucleotides match TRBD2. The source of this sequence is an adult with an advanced solid tumor such as melanoma, head and neck, liver or kidney cancer. CDR3 DNA: TGCAGCGTTGAAAACAGGGGACTAGCGGGGGGGCCGGGCACAGATACGCAGTATTTT. It yields the protein CSVENRGLAGGPGTDTQYF.